A selection of T cell receptor beta chains follows, all from one sample in a study of beta chain features in type 1 diabetes. Data came from immunoSEQ multiplex PCR; TCRdb stores just in-frame clones and leaves some out. The table has 200,000 to 250,000 clones, around 68% seen once; the top ten hold about 0.051%. The specimen sequenced was naive CD4+ T cells from blood. Source of these receptors: a man aged 25-40 years in good health. Each CDR3 is given with its conserved first and last residue. A D gene is named only where the DNA matches it firmly. Rows may omit the clone size; those that give it use once, few, many or a size class.

clone size	CDR3 length	D gene	J gene	V gene	CDR3 protein	CDR3 DNA
few	15	TRBD1	TRBJ1-6	TRBV29-1	CSVQTGQGLGSPLHF	TGCAGCGTTCAGACGGGACAGGGCCTAGGATCACCCCTCCACTTT
.	14	.	TRBJ1-1	TRBV6-5	CASSLISGNTEAFF	TGTGCCAGCAGCCTAATCAGTGGGAACACTGAAGCTTTCTTT
.	15	.	TRBJ2-1	TRBV7-9	CASSLEPGPYNEQFF	TGTGCCAGCAGCTTAGAACCCGGGCCCTACAATGAGCAGTTCTTC
few	14	TRBD1	TRBJ2-5	TRBV9	CASSVDRGRETQYF	TGTGCCAGCAGCGTAGACAGGGGGCGAGAGACCCAGTACTTC
.	14	.	TRBJ1-1	TRBV29-1	CSVAGRVADTEAFF	TGCAGCGTTGCGGGCAGGGTGGCCGACACTGAAGCTTTCTTT
.	16	.	TRBJ1-1	TRBV5-1	CASREAADYMNTEAFF	TGCGCCAGCAGGGAAGCGGCAGACTATATGAACACTGAAGCTTTCTTT
once	12	.	TRBJ1-2	TRBV30	CAFSLRAYGYTF	TGTGCCTTCAGTCTTCGGGCCTATGGCTACACCTTC
.	15	TRBD1	TRBJ2-2	TRBV7-2	CASSWDSSNTGELFF	TGTGCCAGCAGCTGGGACAGTTCGAACACCGGGGAGCTGTTTTTT
few	13	TRBD2	TRBJ2-3	TRBV29-1	CSVGRGRGDTQYF	TGCAGCGTTGGTCGCGGGAGGGGCGATACGCAGTATTTT
once	14	TRBD2	TRBJ2-5	TRBV7-8	CASSSGGGQETQYF	TGTGCCAGCAGCTCCGGCGGGGGTCAAGAGACCCAGTACTTC
.	12	.	TRBJ2-1	TRBV11-2	CASSLLYNEQFF	TGTGCCAGCAGCCTCCTCTACAATGAGCAGTTCTTC
.	13	.	TRBJ2-7	TRBV19	CASSAGPNLEQYF	TGTGCCAGTAGCGCCGGACCTAATTTGGAGCAGTACTTC
.	17	TRBD1	TRBJ2-5	TRBV7-2	CASSSGQGGPIGETQYF	TGTGCCAGCAGCTCCGGACAGGGGGGTCCCATTGGAGAGACCCAGTACTTC
few	14	.	TRBJ2-1	TRBV6-5	CASQSDSRANEQFF	TGTGCCAGCCAGAGTGACTCCCGAGCAAATGAGCAGTTCTTC
.	14	.	TRBJ2-7	TRBV7-2	CASSSAGILYEQYF	TGTGCCAGCAGCTCCGCCGGGATACTCTACGAGCAGTACTTC
.	16	TRBD1	TRBJ2-7	TRBV7-2	CASSLGRGRLVYEQYF	TGTGCCAGCAGCTTAGGAAGGGGGCGCTTGGTCTACGAGCAGTACTTC
.	13	.	TRBJ2-3	TRBV30	CACEVPGTDTQYF	TGTGCCTGTGAGGTCCCGGGCACAGATACGCAGTATTTT
.	13	TRBD2	TRBJ2-7	TRBV29-1	CSVVPAGEGEQYF	TGCAGCGTCGTCCCGGCGGGAGAAGGCGAGCAGTACTTC